Listed below are T cell receptor beta chains from one sample, sequenced in a study of cytomegalovirus exposure and HLA in healthy donors. TCRdb's copy holds only in-frame clones and misses some; the assay was immunoSEQ multiplex PCR. The sample lists more than 100,000 clones; around 72% were seen once. Sequencing input: PBMCs. The receptors here all came from a man aged 50 to 59 in good health and CMV-seropositive. Each CDR3 is given with its conserved first and last residue. Fields, in order: clone size, D gene, J gene, V gene, CDR3 DNA, CDR3 protein. The D gene is left open where the match is weak. Expanded clones are given a class, and other clones once, few, many or no size at all.

few	.	TRBJ2-7	TRBV2	TGTGCCAGCAGTACAGGGTACGAGCAGTACTTC	CASSTGYEQYF
.	.	TRBJ2-3	TRBV6-6	TGTGCCAGCAGTTACTCGATGAGGGTGGGAGATACGCAGTATTTT	CASSYSMRVGDTQYF
.	.	TRBJ2-3	TRBV6-5	TGTGCCAGCAGCCCCCCCGGGAGTTGGTCAGATACGCAGTATTTT	CASSPPGSWSDTQYF
.	.	TRBJ1-6	TRBV10-2	TGCGCCAGCAGTGAAGGGGAAGGGAATTCACCCCTCCACTTT	CASSEGEGNSPLHF
few	.	TRBJ2-2	TRBV28	TGTGCCAGCGTCAGGTATTCCGGGGAGCTGTTTTTT	CASVRYSGELFF
.	.	TRBJ1-1	TRBV6-1	TGTGCCAGCAGCCAAGAGTGGTGGGCAAACACTGAAGCTTTCTTT	CASSQEWWANTEAFF
.	.	TRBJ1-2	TRBV6-1	TGTGCCAGCAGTCCAACGGGGGAAGGCTACACCTTC	CASSPTGEGYTF
.	.	TRBJ2-1	TRBV4-2	TGTGCCAGCAGCGAAGCCCAGGGTACGCCTCTCAATGAGCAGTTCTTC	CASSEAQGTPLNEQFF
.	.	TRBJ1-6	TRBV29-1	TGCAGCGTTAGGAAAACAGATAATTCACCCCTCCACTTT	CSVRKTDNSPLHF
.	TRBD2	TRBJ2-1	TRBV7-7	TGTGCCAGCAGCTTACGGGCGGGGGGCTACAATGAGCAGTTCTTC	CASSLRAGGYNEQFF
.	.	TRBJ1-6	TRBV9	TGTGCCAGCAGCCCGGGGAGGGTGGATAATTCACCCCTCCACTTT	CASSPGRVDNSPLHF